The clone carrying this TCR beta chain was found a few times. What it binds is not known. TCRdb re-derived calls from the reads in MiXCR, one entry per CDR3 protein. The sample holds about 830,000 distinct CDR3 sequences, approximately 30% seen once. This sample was taken from a study of T cell repertoires in cytomegalovirus infection. Whole-study results and caveats: HLA-C-restricted CMV-specific TCR beta clonotypes were dominant in the ex vivo response.

The source of this sequence is a human donor in good health (CMV status not recorded). Some clones in this sample may be carry-over from other donors' samples. The sample was cultured CD8+ T cells from PBMCs, taken from culture after CMV antigen stimulation.

The CDR3 here is CASTSRGGTDTQYF. The CDR3 region has the DNA TGTGCCAGCACTTCCCGGGGAGGCACAGATACGCAGTATTTT. The rearrangement uses TRBV6-5 and TRBJ2-3, with D possibly TRBD2 on 5 matching bases. V dropped 7 bases and J dropped 1 base, with 12 bases sitting between them. The CDR3 sequence is 14 residues long. The germline V gene encodes CDR1 MNHEY and CDR2 SVGAGI.